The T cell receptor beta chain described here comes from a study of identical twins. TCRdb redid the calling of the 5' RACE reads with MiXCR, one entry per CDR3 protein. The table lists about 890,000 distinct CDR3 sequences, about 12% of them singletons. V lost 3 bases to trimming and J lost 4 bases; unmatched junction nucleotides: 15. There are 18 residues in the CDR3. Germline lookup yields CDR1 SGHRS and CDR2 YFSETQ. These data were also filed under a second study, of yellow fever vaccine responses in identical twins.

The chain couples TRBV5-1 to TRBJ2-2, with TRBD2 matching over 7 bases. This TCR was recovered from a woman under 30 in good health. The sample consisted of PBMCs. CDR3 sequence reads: CASSSRGPTSPRTGELFF. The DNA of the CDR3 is TGCGCCAGCAGCTCGCGGGGCCCGACTAGCCCCCGCACCGGGGAGCTGTTTTTT.